This entry features one T cell receptor (beta chain) sequence. The entry originates in a study of STAT5B mutations in CD4+ large granular lymphocyte leukemia. Germline CDR1 reads MNHEY; CDR2 reads SMNVEV (reference sequence). This CDR3 region has 17 residues. Germline trimming cut 3 bases from V and 4 bases from J; bases unmatched to any gene: 14. The repertoire was sequenced with immunoSEQ multiplex PCR; TCRdb's copy has only in-frame clones and lacks some. The table has approximately 20,000 clones, around 75% seen once; the top ten hold 30%. The TCR originated in a human donor in good health. The V and J genes are TRBV27 and TRBJ2-7; 8 bases map to TRBD1. The specimen sequenced was CD4+ T cells from blood buffy coats. CDR3 bases: TGTGCCAGCAGTTTTAAGTACAGCCCCGGGACAGGTTACGAGCAGTACTTC. Translating gives CASSFKYSPGTGYEQYF.